This T cell receptor (beta chain) was recovered during a study of molecular identifiers for immune sequencing clone quantification. V trimming: 5 bases; J trimming: 0 bases; junction bases outside the gene matches: 9. The CDR3 is 17 residues long. CDR1 KGHSH and CDR2 LQKENI come from the germline V gene. Previously described methods and listed TCR primers were employed for the bulk TCR libraries. TCRdb called the PCR reads again in MiXCR, with one record for every CDR3 protein. The sample holds about 640,000 distinct CDR3 sequences, 15% to 20% seen once. Study findings and constraints: Naive cells had under 1% of molecules in clones above 20 RNA copies, effectors over 98%.

Remarks on this clonotype: The antigen remains unidentified.

The sample consisted of naive CD8+ T cells from blood, with Jurkat cell RNA spiked in. This sample's subset: FACS-sorted CD8+CD4-CCR7+CD45RA+ naive T cells. This TCR was sampled from a human donor in good health. Some libraries in this study had Jurkat cell RNA spiked in. The chain joins TRBV18 to TRBJ2-2; TRBD2 matches 7 bases. CDR3 bases: TGTGCCAGCTCAGAGCCGGGACTACTAGCGAACACCGGGGAGCTGTTTTTT. Translated, it gives CASSEPGLLANTGELFF. The whole variable domain, filled in from reference TRBV18 and TRBJ2-2, reads NAGVMQNPRHLVRRRGQEARLRCSPMKGHSHVYWYRQLPEEGLKFMVYLQKENIIDESGMPKERFSAEFPKEGPSILRIQQVVRGDSAAYFCASSEPGLLANTGELFFGEGSRLTVL.